This TCR beta chain was recovered during a study of T-cell reconstitution after alpha-beta-depleted transplantation in children. Notes on the study in general: At day 60, the high TCRbeta diversity found in some patients originated from recipient T cells and thymic progenitors that had survived.

This clonotype was recorded a few times. Its antigen remains unidentified. This CDR3 is 12 amino acids long. Germline CDR1 and CDR2: SGHRS and YFSETQ. V was shortened by 3 bases and J by 10 bases, with 12 bases between the two germline ends. TCRbeta library preparation incorporated unique molecular identifiers. Using its own MiXCR run on the PCR reads, TCRdb lists one record per CDR3 protein. Among hundreds of thousands of distinct CDR3 sequences listed, roughly 14% were seen once. The sequence came from a girl aged 2 to 9 with congenital amegakaryocytic thrombocytopenia, due to receive a stem cell transplant. V gene TRBV5-1 combines with J gene TRBJ2-3, with D perhaps given as TRBD1 or TRBD2 (6 bases each). The source was PBMCs, collected before TCRalphabeta/CD19-depleted stem cell transplant. CDR3: CASSSTGAAQYF. Written as DNA, the CDR3 is TGCGCCAGCAGCTCGACGGGGGCCGCGCAGTATTTT.